These T cell receptor beta chains were read from a single sample in a study of blood T cell repertoires in COVID-19. Only in-frame clones appear in the TCRdb table, and some are missing; sequencing was by immunoSEQ multiplex PCR. Here the sample spans approximately 280,000 clones, approximately 91% being singletons. The sequencing input was peripheral blood. Receptor source: a man aged 45 to 65 with acute or convalescent COVID-19. Both conserved end residues are part of each CDR3. Each record gives: clone size, V gene, D gene, J gene, CDR3 DNA, CDR3 protein. A D gene is named only where the DNA matches it firmly. Clone size appears in some rows only: once, few, many, or a class for an expanded clone.

>NA|TRBV24-1|NA|TRBJ2-3
TGTGCCACCGGTAGTCGCGGCACAGATACGCAGTATTTT
CATGSRGTDTQYF
>NA|TRBV2|NA|TRBJ1-1
TGTGCCACCGCGACAGAAATGAACACTGAAGCTTTCTTT
CATATEMNTEAFF
>NA|TRBV7-9|TRBD2|TRBJ2-2
TGTGCCAGCAGCTCCAATAGCGGGGCTAACACCGGGGAGCTGTTTTTT
CASSSNSGANTGELFF
>NA|TRBV4-2|NA|TRBJ1-6
TGTGCCAGCAGCCAAGATAGGAGGAATTCACCCCTCCACTTT
CASSQDRRNSPLHF
>NA|TRBV2|NA|TRBJ2-1
TGTGCCAGCAGTGAAGTCTCCCGTGGAGACAATGAGCAGTTCTTC
CASSEVSRGDNEQFF
>NA|TRBV5-1|NA|TRBJ1-4
TGCGCCAGCAGCTTGGCCGTGCAGGAGGACAAACTGTTTTTT
CASSLAVQEDKLFF
>NA|TRBV7-9|TRBD1|TRBJ1-2
TGTGCCAGCAGCCCGGACAGGGCTTACTATGGCTACACCTTC
CASSPDRAYYGYTF
>NA|TRBV18|TRBD1|TRBJ2-2
TGTGCCAGCTCACTTGGGACAGGGCTGAACACCGGGGAGCTGTTTTTT
CASSLGTGLNTGELFF
>NA|TRBV21-1|NA|TRBJ1-5
TGTGCCAGCAGCAAAAGGCTACAGGGATATAGCAATCAGCCCCAGCATTTT
CASSKRLQGYSNQPQHF
>NA|TRBV2|NA|TRBJ2-5
TGTGCCAGCAGCGTGGTCGGGATAGGAGAGACCCAGTACTTC
CASSVVGIGETQYF
>NA|TRBV10-3|TRBD2|TRBJ2-1
TGTGCCATCAGTGAGTCGTCTGGGACTAGCGGGGGCAATGAGCAGTTCTTC
CAISESSGTSGGNEQFF
>NA|TRBV11-1|NA|TRBJ1-1
TGTGCCAGCAGCTTAGTTCTTGACTCTTGGGCTTTCTTT
CASSLVLDSWAFF
>NA|TRBV6-5|TRBD2|TRBJ2-2
TGTGCCAGCAACCCCCGGCTAGCGGGCACCGGGGAGCTGTTTTTT
CASNPRLAGTGELFF
>NA|TRBV9|NA|TRBJ1-1
TGTGCCAGCAGCCCCCACTCGGACACTGAAGCTTTCTTT
CASSPHSDTEAFF
>NA|TRBV7-8|TRBD1|TRBJ1-4
TGTGCCAGCAGCTTAGATGGGACAGAGGGTGAAAAACTGTTTTTT
CASSLDGTEGEKLFF
>NA|TRBV7-9|NA|TRBJ1-2
TGTGCCATCGATGGGAGTTTCTATGGCTACACCTTC
CAIDGSFYGYTF
>once|TRBV27|TRBD2|TRBJ2-5
TGTGCCAGCAGTGCCCGGGGCGGGGGTGGAGAGACCCAGTACTTC
CASSARGGGGETQYF
>NA|TRBV11-3|TRBD1|TRBJ2-7
TGTGCCAGCAGCTCCGGGACAGGGAAAGACGAGCAGTACTTC
CASSSGTGKDEQYF
>NA|TRBV5-8|NA|TRBJ1-1
TGTGCCAGCAGCTTGGGGGTGGTCAGGCTAACTGAAGCTTTCTTT
CASSLGVVRLTEAFF
>NA|TRBV19|TRBD1|TRBJ1-2
TGTGCCAGTAGTCGGAGGACAGGGGATGGCTACACCTTC
CASSRRTGDGYTF
>NA|TRBV5-1|NA|TRBJ1-1
TGCGCCAGCAGCCCTACCAGGGATGGCACTGAAGCTTTCTTT
CASSPTRDGTEAFF
>NA|TRBV19|TRBD1|TRBJ2-1
TGTGCCAGTCAAAAGACAGGGGACTCCTACAATGAGCAGTTCTTC
CASQKTGDSYNEQFF
>NA|TRBV18|NA|TRBJ1-1
TGTGCCAGCTCAGCTCGGCGGTCAATGAACACTGAAGCTTTCTTT
CASSARRSMNTEAFF
>NA|TRBV7-8|NA|TRBJ2-6
TGTGCCAGCAGCTTAGGGGGAGCAAGCTCTGGGGCCAACGTCCTGACTTTC
CASSLGGASSGANVLTF
>NA|TRBV5-1|TRBD1|TRBJ1-2
TGCGCCAGCAGCTTAGGGACAGGGGCAGATTATGGCTACACCTTC
CASSLGTGADYGYTF
>NA|TRBV7-9|TRBD2|TRBJ2-1
TGTGCCAGCAGCTTAATGGGGGGGAACAATGAGCAGTTCTTC
CASSLMGGNNEQFF
>NA|TRBV9|NA|TRBJ2-5
TGTGCCAGCAGCGTAGTGGGTAGCGGAAGCTACCAAGAGACCCAGTACTTC
CASSVVGSGSYQETQYF
>NA|TRBV5-1|TRBD2|TRBJ2-2
TGCGCCAGCAGCGAAGGACTAGCGGGGATCGGGGAGCTGTTTTTT
CASSEGLAGIGELFF
>NA|TRBV11-2|TRBD1|TRBJ1-2
TGTGCCAGCAGTCGGGGGGGGACAGTCTATGGCTACACCTTC
CASSRGGTVYGYTF
>NA|TRBV2|NA|TRBJ1-5
TGTGCCAGCGCCACTCAGGCAACAGGCAATCAGCCCCAGCATTTT
CASATQATGNQPQHF
>NA|TRBV18|TRBD1|TRBJ1-3
TGTGCCAGCTCACCACAGACAGGGTTATCTGGAAACACCATATATTTT
CASSPQTGLSGNTIYF
>NA|TRBV29-1|NA|TRBJ1-6
TGCAGCGTTGTAGAACAGTATAATTCACCCCTCCACTTT
CSVVEQYNSPLHF
>once|TRBV4-1|NA|TRBJ2-1
TGCGCCAGCAGCCAAGCGACAGCTATTAATGAGCAGTTCTTC
CASSQATAINEQFF
>NA|TRBV18|TRBD1|TRBJ1-1
TGTGCCAGCTCACCGGACAGGGTGAACACTGAAGCTTTCTTT
CASSPDRVNTEAFF
>once|TRBV10-1|TRBD2|TRBJ2-5
TGCGCCAGCAGTGAGGGAAGGGGACTAGCGGGAGTAGAGACCCAGTACTTC
CASSEGRGLAGVETQYF
>NA|TRBV2|NA|TRBJ1-6
TGTGCCAGCAGTGAAGGTGGAGGATCCTATAATTCACCCCTCCACTTT
CASSEGGGSYNSPLHF
>NA|TRBV5-1|TRBD1|TRBJ2-3
TGCGCCAGCAGCTTGTACGGACAGGGGGCTACAGATACGCAGTATTTT
CASSLYGQGATDTQYF
>NA|TRBV19|TRBD1|TRBJ2-7
TGTGCCAGTAGTCCGGACAGGGCCCTGCCTCACGAGCAGTACTTC
CASSPDRALPHEQYF
>NA|TRBV6-5|NA|TRBJ1-5
TGTGCCAGCAGCGGCCGGGACACGGGGAATCAGCCCCAGCATTTT
CASSGRDTGNQPQHF
>NA|TRBV7-3|TRBD2|TRBJ2-3
TGTGCCAGCAGCTTATTCGCGGGGGTCACAGATACGCAGTATTTT
CASSLFAGVTDTQYF
>NA|TRBV13|TRBD1|TRBJ2-5
TGTGCCAGCAGCTTTAGAGGGGGCGCTGGAGAGACCCAGTACTTC
CASSFRGGAGETQYF
>NA|TRBV10-1|TRBD1|TRBJ2-7
TGCGCCAGCAGTTTATTCGGGACAGGGGACCACGAGCAGTACTTC
CASSLFGTGDHEQYF
>NA|TRBV7-8|NA|TRBJ2-5
TGTGCCAGCAGTGGAGGGTGGGAGACCCAGTACTTC
CASSGGWETQYF
>NA|TRBV6-5|NA|TRBJ1-5
TGTGCCAGCACCCGAAGAAAAGGGCGGGATCAGCCCCAGCATTTT
CASTRRKGRDQPQHF
>NA|TRBV18|TRBD1|TRBJ2-5
TGTGCCAGCTCAGAACAACAGGGGGCAGGAGAGACCCAGTACTTC
CASSEQQGAGETQYF
>NA|TRBV7-9|NA|TRBJ2-7
TGTGCCAGCGAGTTCGGGGATACCTACGAGCAGTACTTC
CASEFGDTYEQYF
>NA|TRBV14|NA|TRBJ2-7
TGTGCCAGCAGCGCCTTTGGGGGGACCCACTACGAGCAGTACTTC
CASSAFGGTHYEQYF
>NA|TRBV10-1|TRBD1|TRBJ2-7
TGCGCCAGCAGCTCCGGGACAGGCTACCCCTACGAGCAGTACTTC
CASSSGTGYPYEQYF